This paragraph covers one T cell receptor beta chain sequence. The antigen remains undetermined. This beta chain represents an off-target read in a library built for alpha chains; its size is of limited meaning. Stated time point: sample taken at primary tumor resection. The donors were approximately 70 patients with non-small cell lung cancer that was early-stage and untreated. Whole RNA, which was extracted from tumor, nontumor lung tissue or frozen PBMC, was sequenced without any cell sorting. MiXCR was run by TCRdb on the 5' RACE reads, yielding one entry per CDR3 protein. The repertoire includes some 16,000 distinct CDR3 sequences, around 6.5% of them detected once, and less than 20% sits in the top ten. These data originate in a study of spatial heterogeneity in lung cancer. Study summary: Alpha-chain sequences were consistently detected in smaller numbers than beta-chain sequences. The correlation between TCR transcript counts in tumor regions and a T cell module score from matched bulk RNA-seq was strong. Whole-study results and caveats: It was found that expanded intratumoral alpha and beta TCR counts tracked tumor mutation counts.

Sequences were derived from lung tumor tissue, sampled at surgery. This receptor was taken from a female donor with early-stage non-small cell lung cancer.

The CDR3 loop is CASSLGGAPEETQYF. The CDR3 DNA reads as TGCGCCAGCAGCTTGGGGGGGGCGCCGGAGGAGACCCAGTACTTC. The chain joins TRBV5-1 to TRBJ2-5; D possibly uses TRBD1 or TRBD2 (6 bases each). CDR1 is SGHRS and CDR2 is YFSETQ in the germline V gene. V was trimmed by 0 bases and J by 5 bases, leaving 14 bases between them. This CDR3 has 15 residues.